The T cell receptor (beta chain) under discussion was sequenced for a study of blood T cell repertoires in COVID-19. On the study more broadly: Researchers got acute and convalescent COVID-19 samples from the United States, Italy and Spain.

In the original processing: By means of reference gene primer amplification, nucleated cell counts were estimated. Method: immunoSEQ multiplex PCR; TCRdb's copy keeps in-frame clones and lacks some. V, J and clone size reflect that table, while D and trimming were determined from the DNA. Here the sample spans some 220,000 clones, approximately 84% being singletons. CDR3 length equals 17 residues. In germline, CDR1 is SGHTS, CDR2 YDEGEE. Trimming at V came to 4 bases and at J to 6 bases, leaving 10 bases not matched to a gene. This receptor was obtained from a man aged 50 or older who had recovered from COVID-19. J is TRBJ2-2 and V is TRBV5-8; 12 nucleotides match TRBD2. Specimen: peripheral blood. CDR3 coding DNA: TGTGCCAGCAGCCGATCCCCGACTAGCGGGAGTGCCGGGGAGCTGTTTTTT. It encodes CASSRSPTSGSAGELFF.